This record looks at one T cell receptor beta chain sequence and its context. The antigen is undetermined. Trimming cost V 5 bases and J 1 base; bases outside gene matches: 13. The CDR3 contains 18 residues. CDR1 and CDR2 from the germline V gene are SGHVS and FNYEAQ. The data originate from a study of chemoradiotherapy in HPV16-positive cancers. Overall study: Functional T-cell assays on two HPV16-positive patients' cells defined candidate HPV-specific clones and common TCR motifs.

Points from the study as a whole: Candidate HPV-specific clones and E7-related TCR motifs grew in tumor during treatment. Better recurrence-free survival went with HPV-responsive T-cell expansion in HPV16-positive patients. Only a couple of HPV16-positive patients supplied the functional HPV-specificity definition.

Sequencing was performed with immunoSEQ multiplex PCR; in TCRdb, only in-frame clones are kept and a portion is missing. The sample has more than 9,000 clones; 60% to 75% are singletons. This TCR was recovered from a human donor with HPV-associated anogenital cancer. V usage is TRBV7-6 and J usage is TRBJ2-2; 7 bases fit TRBD2. The material was obtained from a patient who underwent chemoradiotherapy. In nucleotides, the CDR3 is TGTGCCAGCAGCCGGGGGGAACGGGGGGAGATGAACACCGGGGAGCTGTTTTTT. Translation: CASSRGERGEMNTGELFF.